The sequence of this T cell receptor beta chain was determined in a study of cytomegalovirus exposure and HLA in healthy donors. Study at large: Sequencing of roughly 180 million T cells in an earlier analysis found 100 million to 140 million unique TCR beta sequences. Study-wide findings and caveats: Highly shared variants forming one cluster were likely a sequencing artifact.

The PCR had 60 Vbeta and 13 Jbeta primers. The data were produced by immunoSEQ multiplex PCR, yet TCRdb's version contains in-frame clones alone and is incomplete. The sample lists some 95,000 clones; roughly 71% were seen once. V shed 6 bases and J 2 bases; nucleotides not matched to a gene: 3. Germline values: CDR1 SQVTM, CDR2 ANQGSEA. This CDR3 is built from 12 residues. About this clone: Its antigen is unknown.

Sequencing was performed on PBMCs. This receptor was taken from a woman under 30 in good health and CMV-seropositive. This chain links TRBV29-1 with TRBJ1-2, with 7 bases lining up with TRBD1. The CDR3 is CSVKGGNYGYTF. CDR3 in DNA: TGCAGCGTAAAAGGGGGCAACTATGGCTACACCTTC.